Sequencing of this T cell receptor (beta chain) was carried out in a study of blood T cell repertoires in COVID-19. Whole-study context: Nucleic acid was either cDNA or gDNA, and it came from T cells, B-cell-depleted T cells, or PBMCs.

Authors' data handling: The authors estimated nucleated cell counts from reference gene primer amplification. The table came from immunoSEQ multiplex PCR; TCRdb's copy has only in-frame clones and leaves some out. V, J and clone size derive from that table, while D and trimming were established from the DNA sequence. The table shows 250,000 to 400,000 clones, with about 91% occurring only once. Seattle's enrolled individuals joined amid active infection and were then monitored longitudinally. V lost 6 bases to trimming and J lost 3 bases; unmatched junction nucleotides: 6. From germline, CDR1 is MNHEY and CDR2 SMNVEV (reference sequence). The CDR3 is 14 residues long.

The sequenced material came from peripheral blood. The sequence was obtained from a woman in her twenties or thirties with COVID-19, enrolled during active disease. The rearrangement joins TRBV27 to TRBJ1-1; TRBD1 agrees at 8 bases. The chain's CDR3 is CASSRGQGDTEAFF. The DNA of the CDR3 is TGTGCCAGCAGCCGAGGACAGGGAGACACTGAAGCTTTCTTT.